This T cell receptor beta chain was profiled in a study of PD-1 blockade in classical Hodgkin lymphoma. Each and every patient relapsed after autologous stem cell transplantation, and patients got differing brentuximab vedotin exposure. After PBMCs were thawed, their CD8+ T cells were isolated by magnetic negative selection. TCRdb's table, derived via immunoSEQ multiplex PCR, lists solely in-frame clones and lacks some. The sample records about 29,000 clones, around 88% being singletons. The V segment lost 4 bases and the J segment 0 bases; nucleotides outside the gene matches: 6. CDR3 length equals 17 residues. Germline CDR1 is SGDLS and CDR2 is YYNGEE.

Sequencing used CD8+ T cells from blood, obtained at baseline. This TCR was recovered from a human donor with classical Hodgkin lymphoma. The V and J genes are TRBV9 and TRBJ2-6; 8 bases are shared with TRBD2. Written as DNA, the CDR3 is TGTGCCAGCAGCTATAGCGGGGTTGTCTCTGGGGCCAACGTCCTGACTTTC. Protein sequence: CASSYSGVVSGANVLTF.